Each of the 23 T cell receptor beta chains below was sequenced from the same sample in a study of OX40 agonist ivuxolimab in advanced cancers. Some clones are missing from TCRdb's copy, which holds only in-frame ones; the method was immunoSEQ multiplex PCR. The sample records some 50,000 clones, about 86% being singletons. The specimen comprised CD4+ or CD8+ T cells sorted from blood, sampled in a trial of the OX40 agonist ivuxolimab. Receptors were obtained from an adult with an advanced solid tumor such as melanoma, head and neck, liver or kidney cancer.

The J gene is TRBJ1-6, the V gene TRBV5-1; perhaps TRBD1 as D (5 bases). The CDR3 consists of 15 residues. From germline, CDR1 is SGHRS and CDR2 YFSETQ. Trimming shortened V by 1 base and J by 6 bases, and 11 bases separated the two germline ends. CDR3 nucleotide sequence: TGCGCCAGCAGCTTGTTGCAGGGAGGTAATTCACCCCTCCACTTT. Encoded protein: CASSLLQGGNSPLHF.

V gene TRBV5-1 combines with J gene TRBJ2-3; the match to TRBD2 covers 8 bases. The CDR3 consists of 14 residues. V lost 5 bases to trimming and J lost 1 base; unmatched junction nucleotides: 3. CDR1 and CDR2 (germline): SGHRS, YFSETQ. In nucleotides, the CDR3 is TGCGCCAGCAGAAGTAGCGGGGGCACAGATACGCAGTATTTT. Its protein product is CASRSSGGTDTQYF. Combining the CDR3 with reference TRBV5-1 and TRBJ2-3 gives the whole variable domain KAGVTQTPRYLIKTRGQQVTLSCSPISGHRSVSWYQQTPGQGLQFLFEYFSETQRNKGNFPGRFSGRQFSNSRSEMNVSTLELGDSALYLCASRSSGGTDTQYFGPGTRLTVL.

The table lists this clone with a few counts. As DNA, the CDR3 is TGTGCCAGCAGTTTTTTAATGGCAAATTTGGAGACCCAGTACTTC. Its translation: CASSFLMANLETQYF. The chain uses TRBV28 and TRBJ2-5; D unresolved. Germline CDR1 reads MDHEN; CDR2 reads SYDVKM. Trimming cost V 3 bases and J 5 bases, with 16 bases left between them. The CDR3 spans 15 residues.

This rearrangement joins TRBV10-2 to TRBJ2-4; D not resolved. Between the trimmed V and J ends, which lost 4 bases and 0 bases, there was a span of 10 bases. Germline V gives CDR1 WSHSY, CDR2 SAAADI. The CDR3 runs 15 residues. CDR3 coding DNA: TGCGCCAGCAGTGCCGCGGAGATAGCCAAAAACATTCAGTACTTC. Protein: CASSAAEIAKNIQYF.

Comment on this clone: The junction and the germline gene differ at one end; a read error may be behind it. CDR3 sequence: CASSVGGDSWNTIYF. The CDR3 region has the DNA TGCGCCAGCAGCGTAGGGGGGGACAGTTGGAACACCATATATTTT. The chain recombines TRBV9 with TRBJ1-3, with 7 bases lining up with TRBD1. Germline V gene lookup returns CDR1 SGDLS and CDR2 YYNGEE. The CDR3 contains 15 residues.

This clone is medium-sized. The V gene is TRBV30, the J gene TRBJ2-7; D gene uncertain. CDR1 is GTSNPN and CDR2 is SVGIG in the germline V gene (reference sequence). There are 10 residues in the CDR3. Trimming stripped 5 bases from V and 7 bases from J, with 9 bases between. The CDR3 coding sequence is TGTGCCTGGGGGGTCGGAGAGCAGTACTTC. Translated, it gives CAWGVGEQYF.

The chain joins TRBV7-9 to TRBJ2-7; 7 nucleotides match TRBD1. Germline V lookup: CDR1 SEHNR, CDR2 FQNEAQ (reference sequence). The CDR3 is made up of 14 amino acids. Unmatched junction bases numbered 1, after V lost 0 bases and J lost 2 bases. This CDR3 is CASSLAQGTYEQYF. The CDR3 nucleotides are TGTGCCAGCAGCTTAGCACAGGGGACCTACGAGCAGTACTTC.

This rearrangement joins TRBV7-9 to TRBJ2-1; 10 nucleotides agree with TRBD1. J gave up 2 bases and V 8 bases, and 6 bases lay outside the gene matches. The CDR3 consists of 15 residues. Germline V gene data show CDR1 as SEHNR and CDR2 as FQNEAQ (reference sequence). The CDR3 protein is CASRSGTGAYNEQFF. CDR3 bases: TGTGCCAGCCGATCCGGGACAGGGGCCTACAATGAGCAGTTCTTC.

This chain connects TRBV9 to TRBJ2-1; D may be TRBD1 or TRBD2 (5 bases each). V lost 0 bases, J lost 8 bases, and 15 bases lay in between. The CDR3 is 15 amino acids. Germline-derived CDR1 and CDR2 are SGDLS and YYNGEE. The CDR3 DNA follows: TGTGCCAGCAGCGTAGGGGGGAACTGGGGCGATGAGCAGTTCTTC. This sequence encodes CASSVGGNWGDEQFF.

The chain employs TRBV6-5 and TRBJ1-1; D not resolved. The CDR3 spans 15 residues. Germline CDR1 and CDR2: MNHEY and SVGAGI. V lost 0 bases to trimming and J lost 3 bases, with 11 bases between them. The CDR3 coding sequence is TGTGCCAGCAGTTACTCGATGCCGGGCTACACTGAAGCTTTCTTT. Translation: CASSYSMPGYTEAFF.

V and J are TRBV28 and TRBJ1-1; D is perhaps TRBD1 (6 bases). With 5 bases removed from V and 4 bases from J, the gap between germline ends came to 14 bases. The CDR3 sequence is 14 residues long. In germline, CDR1 is MDHEN, CDR2 SYDVKM. The chain's CDR3 is CASSPLTGLTEAFF. DNA of the CDR3: TGTGCCAGCAGTCCGCTCACAGGGCTCACTGAAGCTTTCTTT.

V is TRBV30 and J is TRBJ2-1; D uncertain. V shed 5 bases and J shed 5 bases, with 7 bases lying between them. Looked up from germline, CDR1 is GTSNPN and CDR2 is SVGIG (reference sequence). This CDR3 has 11 amino acids. The chain's CDR3 is CAWFLHNEQFF. In DNA, the CDR3 is TGTGCCTGGTTTCTCCACAATGAGCAGTTCTTC.

V and J are TRBV28 and TRBJ2-2; D unclear. CDR1 and CDR2 (germline): MDHEN, SYDVKM. The CDR3 is 12 amino acids. Trimming removed 2 bases from V and 5 bases from J, with 3 bases in between. In DNA, the CDR3 is TGTGCCAGCAGTTTAAAGACCGGGGAGCTGTTTTTT. Translating it yields CASSLKTGELFF.

The J gene is TRBJ2-1, the V gene TRBV10-2; D tentatively reads TRBD1 or TRBD2 (5 bases each). The CDR3 consists of 11 residues. CDR1 is WSHSY, CDR2 SAAADI, per germline. V lost 2 bases and J 14 bases, leaving 10 bases between the germline ends. The CDR3 reads CASSEGTEEFF. Here the CDR3 DNA reads TGCGCCAGCAGTGAGGGGACGGAGGAGTTCTTC.

This chain connects TRBV6-6 to TRBJ2-7, with D perhaps matching TRBD1 or TRBD2 (6 bases each). The germline V gene has CDR1 MNHNY and CDR2 SVGAGI (reference sequence). This CDR3 is built from 15 residues. Trimming pared 0 bases from V and 8 bases from J, leaving 17 bases between. CDR3 residues: CASSYSSPGAAQQYV. DNA for the CDR3: TGTGCCAGCAGTTACTCGAGCCCGGGGGCTGCACAGCAGTACGTC.

The rearrangement joins TRBV29-1 to TRBJ2-7; TRBD1 matches at 7 bases. The CDR3 is 13 residues long. Germline values: CDR1 SQVTM, CDR2 ANQGSEA. Trimming cost V 7 bases and J 0 bases; bases outside gene matches: 6. This CDR3 is CSAAGQVSYEQYF. The CDR3 nucleotides are TGCAGCGCTGCAGGACAGGTCTCCTACGAGCAGTACTTC.

V and J are TRBV10-2 and TRBJ2-2; TRBD1 agrees at 9 bases. This CDR3 has 15 amino acids. Trimming at V came to 2 bases and at J to 6 bases, leaving 4 bases not matched to a gene. In germline, CDR1 is WSHSY, CDR2 SAAADI. CDR3 residues: CASSEGTGYAGELFF. The DNA for the CDR3 is TGCGCCAGCAGTGAGGGGACAGGGTATGCCGGGGAGCTGTTTTTT.

The CDR3 region has the DNA TGTGCCAGCAGCCTGAGGAGGACGGACAGGGACGAGCAGTACTTC. Amino acid sequence: CASSLRRTDRDEQYF. The chain carries TRBV5-6 and TRBJ2-7; 8 bases line up with TRBD1. J was trimmed by 5 bases and V by 4 bases; bases with no gene match: 11. CDR1 and CDR2 from the germline V gene are SGHDT and YYEEEE. This CDR3 contains 15 residues.

CDR3 nucleotides: TGTGCCAGCAGTGGAGGGACAGATACGCAGTATTTT. Amino acid sequence: CASSGGTDTQYF. The chain joins TRBV6-1 to TRBJ2-3; D may be TRBD2 (5 bases). Germline V gene lookup returns CDR1 MNHNS and CDR2 SASEGT. This CDR3 contains 12 residues. V lost 4 bases, J lost 3 bases, and 5 bases lay in between.

The chain employs TRBV4-2 and TRBJ2-1; D is unclear. Trimming shortened V by 4 bases and J by 4 bases, and 17 bases separated the two germline ends. The CDR3 has 16 residues. In germline, CDR1 is LGHNA, CDR2 YNFKEQ. As DNA, the CDR3 is TGTGCCAGCAGCCCGACGACGGGCAGGCATTACAATGAGCAGTTCTTC. This codes for CASSPTTGRHYNEQFF.

V gene TRBV28 combines with J gene TRBJ2-2; 10 bases fit TRBD1. This CDR3 comprises 16 residues. The germline V gene encodes CDR1 MDHEN and CDR2 SYDVKM. Trimming at V came to 5 bases and at J to 3 bases, leaving 6 bases not matched to a gene. For the CDR3, the DNA is TGTGCCAGCAGTCAGGCGGGACAGGGGTACACCGGGGAGCTGTTTTTT. Residues: CASSQAGQGYTGELFF.

The chain links TRBV7-8 to TRBJ2-3, with 7 bases identical to TRBD1. Trimming cost V 3 bases and J 5 bases; bases outside gene matches: 8. The germline V gene encodes CDR1 SGHVS and CDR2 FQNEAQ. The CDR3 has 15 residues. The chain's CDR3 is CASSLGAGGGDTQYF. The DNA for the CDR3 is TGTGCCAGCAGCTTGGGGGCAGGGGGTGGAGATACGCAGTATTTT. The full variable domain, in which reference TRBV7-8 and TRBJ2-3 provide the parts outside the CDR3, is GAGVSQSPRYKVAKRGQDVALRCDPISGHVSLFWYQQALGQGPEFLTYFQNEAQLDKSGLPSDRFFAERPEGSVSTLKIQRTQQEDSAVYLCASSLGAGGGDTQYFGPGTRLTVL.

V usage is TRBV27 and J usage is TRBJ1-2; 7 nucleotides line up with TRBD1. Per germline, CDR1 MNHEY and CDR2 SMNVEV (reference sequence). With 8 bases clipped from V and 6 bases from J, the junction kept 6 bases outside the gene matches. This CDR3 comprises 12 residues. CDR3 in DNA: TGTGCCAGCTCGCCCGGGACAGATGGCTACACCTTC. Translated: CASSPGTDGYTF.